Described below is a single T cell receptor (beta chain) sequence and its context. From germline, CDR1 is SEHNR and CDR2 FQNEAQ (reference sequence). CDR3 length equals 15 residues. Trimming left V 4 bases short and J 4 bases short, with 16 bases between. The data belong to a study of T cells in localized non-small cell lung cancer. The data were produced by immunoSEQ multiplex PCR, yet TCRdb's version contains in-frame clones alone and is incomplete. In the table there are 30,000 to 40,000 clones, 88% of which are singletons. The source was peripheral blood, collected before any cancer treatment. V is TRBV7-9 and J is TRBJ1-2; D remains ambiguous. This sequence was found in a woman aged 35-75 years with stage I lung adenocarcinoma. The CDR3 protein is CASSSGTQMFYGYTF. As DNA, the CDR3 is TGTGCCAGCAGCTCGGGTACCCAAATGTTCTATGGCTACACCTTC.